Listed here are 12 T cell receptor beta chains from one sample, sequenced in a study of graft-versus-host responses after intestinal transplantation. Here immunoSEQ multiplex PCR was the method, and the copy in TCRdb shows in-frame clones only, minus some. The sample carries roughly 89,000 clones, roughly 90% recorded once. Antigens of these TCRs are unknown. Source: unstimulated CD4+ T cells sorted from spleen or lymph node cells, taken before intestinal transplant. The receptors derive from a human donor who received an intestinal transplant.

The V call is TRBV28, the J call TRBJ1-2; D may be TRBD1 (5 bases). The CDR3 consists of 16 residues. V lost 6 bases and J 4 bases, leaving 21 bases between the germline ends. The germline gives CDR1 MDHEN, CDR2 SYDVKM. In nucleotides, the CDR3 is TGTGCCAGCAGCATCTCGCAGTTCGGGGGAGCCTATGGCTACACCTTC. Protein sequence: CASSISQFGGAYGYTF.

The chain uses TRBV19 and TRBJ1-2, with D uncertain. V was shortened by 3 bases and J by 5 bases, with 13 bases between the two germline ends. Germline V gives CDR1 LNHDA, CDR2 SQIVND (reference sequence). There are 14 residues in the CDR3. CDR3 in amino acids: CASSIRVGVYGYTF. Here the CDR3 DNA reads TGTGCCAGTAGTATTCGGGTTGGTGTTTATGGCTACACCTTC.

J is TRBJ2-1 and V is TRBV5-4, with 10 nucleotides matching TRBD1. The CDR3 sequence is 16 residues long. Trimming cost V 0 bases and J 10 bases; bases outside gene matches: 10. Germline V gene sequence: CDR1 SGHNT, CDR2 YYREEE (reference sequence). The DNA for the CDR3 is TGTGCCAGCAGCTTGGGGATGGACAGGGGGGTGAAGGAGCAGTTCTTC. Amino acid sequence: CASSLGMDRGVKEQFF.

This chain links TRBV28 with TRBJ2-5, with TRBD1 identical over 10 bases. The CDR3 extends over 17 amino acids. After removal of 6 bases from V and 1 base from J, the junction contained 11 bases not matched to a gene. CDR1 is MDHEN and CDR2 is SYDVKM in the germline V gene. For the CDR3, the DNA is TGTGCCAGCAGCTTAAGGGTTCGGACAGGGGGCCAAGAGACCCAGTACTTC. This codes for CASSLRVRTGGQETQYF.

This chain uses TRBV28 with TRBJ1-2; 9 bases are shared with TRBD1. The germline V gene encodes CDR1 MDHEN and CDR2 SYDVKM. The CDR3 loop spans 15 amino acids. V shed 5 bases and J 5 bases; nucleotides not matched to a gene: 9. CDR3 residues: CASSLGRGQGYGYTF. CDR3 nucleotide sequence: TGTGCCAGCAGTCTAGGGCGGGGACAGGGTTATGGCTACACCTTC.

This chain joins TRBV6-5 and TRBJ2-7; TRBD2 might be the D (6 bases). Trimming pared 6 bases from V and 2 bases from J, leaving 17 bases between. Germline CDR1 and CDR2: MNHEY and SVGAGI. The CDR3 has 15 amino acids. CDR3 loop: CASSNSLAQTYEQYF. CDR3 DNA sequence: TGTGCCAGCAGCAACAGTCTAGCGCAGACCTACGAGCAGTACTTC.

The CDR3 DNA reads TGTGCCATCAGGCAATCCAACAGGATGAACACTGAAGCTTTCTTT. This gives the protein CAIRQSNRMNTEAFF. V and J are TRBV10-3 and TRBJ1-1; weak D call: TRBD1 (5 bases). Looked up from germline, CDR1 is ENHRY and CDR2 is SYGVKD. The V end lost 6 bases, the J end lost 0 bases, and 14 bases lay between the germline ends. The CDR3 runs to 15 residues.

CDR3 DNA: TGTGCCAGCAGCGAAGGGCGGCTAGCGGGAAGGACTGGCACAGATACGCAGTATTTT. Amino acid sequence: CASSEGRLAGRTGTDTQYF. The rearrangement joins TRBV14 to TRBJ2-3; the match to TRBD2 covers 9 bases. This CDR3 has 19 amino acids. Losses at the gene ends were 5 bases for V and 1 base for J; bases not matched to a gene: 16. Germline CDR1 reads SGHDN; CDR2 reads FVKESK.

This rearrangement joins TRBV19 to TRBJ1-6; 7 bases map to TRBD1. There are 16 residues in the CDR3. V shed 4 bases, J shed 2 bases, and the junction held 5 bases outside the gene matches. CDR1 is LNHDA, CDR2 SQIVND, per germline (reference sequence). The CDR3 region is CASSRIGQAYNSPLHF. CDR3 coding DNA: TGTGCCAGTAGTAGAATCGGACAGGCCTATAATTCACCCCTCCACTTT.

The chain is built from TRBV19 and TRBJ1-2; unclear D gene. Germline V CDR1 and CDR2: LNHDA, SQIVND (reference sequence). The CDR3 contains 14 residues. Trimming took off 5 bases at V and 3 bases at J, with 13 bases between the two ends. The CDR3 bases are TGTGCCAGTAGTTTCGCCGGGAACGACTATGGCTACACCTTC. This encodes CASSFAGNDYGYTF.

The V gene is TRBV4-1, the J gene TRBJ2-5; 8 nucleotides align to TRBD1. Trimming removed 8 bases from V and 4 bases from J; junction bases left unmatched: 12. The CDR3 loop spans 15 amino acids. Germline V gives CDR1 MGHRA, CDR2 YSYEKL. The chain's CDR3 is CASRPGQGQVETQYF. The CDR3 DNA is TGCGCCAGCCGACCAGGACAGGGACAAGTAGAGACCCAGTACTTC.

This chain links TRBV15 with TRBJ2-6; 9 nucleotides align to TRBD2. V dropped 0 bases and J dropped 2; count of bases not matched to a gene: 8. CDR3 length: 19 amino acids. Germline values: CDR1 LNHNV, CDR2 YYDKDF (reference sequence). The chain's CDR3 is CATSRDSWTSEAGANVLTF. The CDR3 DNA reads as TGTGCCACCAGCAGAGATAGTTGGACTAGCGAAGCTGGGGCCAACGTCCTGACTTTC.